This T cell receptor beta chain appears in the sequencing data of a study of blood T cell repertoires in COVID-19. Study background: The analysed material was cDNA or gDNA that came from T cells, B-cell-depleted T cells, or PBMCs.

Study processing details: Cell counts per sample came from amplifying reference gene primers. The assay was immunoSEQ multiplex PCR, and TCRdb's table has in-frame clones only and misses some. That table supplies the V and J calls and clone size; D and trimming were determined from the DNA. Among about 30,000 clones listed, roughly 85% were seen once. Sequenced input: peripheral blood. This clonotype was obtained from a man between 60 and 75 years old with active COVID-19.

CDR3 bases: TGCAGTGCTAGTCGGGACTCCTACAATGAGCAGTTCTTC. Translating gives CSASRDSYNEQFF. V gene TRBV20-1 combines with J gene TRBJ2-1; TRBD2 might be the D (5 bases). Per the germline V gene, CDR1 is DFQATT and CDR2 is SNEGSKA (reference sequence). This CDR3 contains 13 residues. Trimming stripped 3 bases from V and 0 bases from J, with 6 bases between.